Following are 11 T cell receptor beta chains from one sample sequenced in a study of T cells in Graves' hyperthyroidism and ophthalmopathy. What was amplified from RNA transcripts were TCR beta CDR3 regions. When the TCR CDR3 underwent first-round RT-PCR, the HTBI primer set was used. Each CDR3 protein gets one entry after TCRdb re-called the multiplex PCR reads with MiXCR. The top ten clones hold 26% of a sample with roughly 510,000 distinct CDR3 sequences, around 20% of them seen once. Material for sequencing was blood. These receptors were obtained from a man between 18 and 35 years old with Graves' hyperthyroidism.

This clonotype was seen at least ten times. The rearrangement links TRBV4-1 to TRBJ1-2, with D hard to call. V was cut by 3 bases and J by 4 bases, with 12 bases left in between. Germline-derived CDR1 and CDR2 are MGHRA and YSYEKL. This CDR3 spans 14 amino acids. DNA of the CDR3: TGCGCCAGCAGCCAGATGGGAGACGGCTATGGCTACACCTTC. Encoded protein: CASSQMGDGYGYTF.

Concerning this clonotype itself: A read error may be the cause here, since a much bigger clone is one base away. V and J are TRBV6-1 and TRBJ2-5, with D uncertain. Trimming left V 3 bases short and J 5 bases short, with 4 bases between. Germline values: CDR1 MNHNS, CDR2 SASEGT. The CDR3 covers 11 residues. CDR3: CASSDFETQYF. Written as DNA, the CDR3 is TGTGCCAGCAGTGATTTCGAGACCCAGTACTTC.

This clonotype has a handful of counts. A read error may explain this, as a much larger clone is one base away. This chain connects TRBV11-1 to TRBJ2-5; the D gene is possibly TRBD1 (6 bases). CDR1 is SGHAT, CDR2 FQDESV, per germline (reference sequence). The CDR3 runs 12 residues. The CDR3 loop reads CASRWTEETEYF. Written as DNA, the CDR3 is TGTGCCAGCAGATGGACAGAAGAGACCGAGTACTTC.

The rearrangement uses TRBV28 and TRBJ1-1; no clear D. The CDR3 runs 13 residues. Germline V CDR1 and CDR2: MDHEN, SYDVKM. V lost 8 bases to trimming and J lost 1 base, with 11 bases between them. For the CDR3, the DNA is TGTGCCAGCCCCGGCCCCGAGAACACTGAAGCTTTCTTT. The encoded protein is CASPGPENTEAFF.

This clonotype was detected only a few times. Possible read error: a much larger clone is one base away. The conserved phenylalanine or tryptophan is not found at the CDR3 terminus, so this likely reflects a read error. The V gene is TRBV12-3 or TRBV12-4, the J gene TRBJ2-5; 7 bases map to TRBD2. CDR3 length: 16 residues. V shed 5 bases, J shed 2 bases, and the junction held 11 bases outside the gene matches. CDR3 in DNA: TGTGCCAGCAGTCCACTCTGGGGGGGAGTACAAGAGACCCAGTACCTC. Its translation is CASSPLWGGVQETQYL.

V is TRBV20-1 and J is TRBJ1-1; 7 positions match TRBD1. CDR3 length: 14 residues. V dropped 8 bases and J dropped 2; count of bases not matched to a gene: 11. CDR1 DFQATT and CDR2 SNEGSKA come from the germline V gene (reference sequence). In DNA form, the CDR3 reads TGCAGTTCGGAACAGGGGCAGGTCAACACTGAAGCTTTCTTT. Its translation: CSSEQGQVNTEAFF.

This chain connects TRBV7-8 to TRBJ2-5; 13 nucleotides align to TRBD2. CDR1 is SGHVS and CDR2 is FQNEAQ in the germline V gene. This CDR3 region has 17 residues. V lost 3 bases to trimming and J lost 3 bases; unmatched junction nucleotides: 7. DNA for the CDR3: TGTGCCAGCAGCTTCCAGAGGACTAGCGGGGGTGAAGAGACCCAGTACTTC. This translates into CASSFQRTSGGEETQYF. Combining the CDR3 with reference TRBV7-8 and TRBJ2-5 gives the whole variable domain GAGVSQSPRYKVAKRGQDVALRCDPISGHVSLFWYQQALGQGPEFLTYFQNEAQLDKSGLPSDRFFAERPEGSVSTLKIQRTQQEDSAVYLCASSFQRTSGGEETQYFGPGTRLLVL.

The chain carries TRBV18 and TRBJ1-5, with TRBD1 matching 10 bases. This CDR3 has 16 amino acids. Losses at the gene ends were 2 bases for V and 0 bases for J; bases not matched to a gene: 1. From germline, CDR1 is KGHSH and CDR2 LQKENI. CDR3 coding DNA: TGTGCCAGCTCACCAGGGACAGGGGCTAGCAATCAGCCCCAGCATTTT. Amino acid sequence: CASSPGTGASNQPQHF.

The V gene is TRBV10-1, the J gene TRBJ1-1, with D possibly being TRBD1 (6 bases). V was cut by 5 bases and J by 8 bases, with 15 bases left in between. The CDR3 extends over 13 amino acids. CDR1 and CDR2 (germline): WNHNN, SYGVQD (reference sequence). CDR3 bases: TGCGCCAGCAGTACCCGTGAGGGGGTAGAAGCTTTCTTT. This encodes CASSTREGVEAFF.

This clonotype showed up many times. The rearrangement links TRBV7-9 to TRBJ1-1; D possibly corresponds to TRBD1 (6 bases). CDR1 is SEHNR and CDR2 is FQNEAQ in the germline V gene (reference sequence). CDR3 length: 13 residues. Trimming took 5 bases from V and 4 from J, leaving 11 bases between them. The CDR3 region is CASSAGTSTEAFF. The CDR3 nucleotides are TGTGCCAGCAGCGCGGGGACAAGCACTGAAGCTTTCTTT. The whole variable domain, filled in from reference TRBV7-9 and TRBJ1-1, reads DTGVSQNPRHKITKRGQNVTFRCDPISEHNRLYWYRQTLGQGPEFLTYFQNEAQLEKSRLLSDRFSAERPKGSFSTLEIQRTEQGDSAMYLCASSAGTSTEAFFGQGTRLTVV.

This clonotype was counted ten times or more. The gene calls are TRBV28 and TRBJ1-2, with D uncertain. Trimming stripped 6 bases from V and 4 bases from J, with 21 bases between. CDR1 is MDHEN, CDR2 SYDVKM, per germline. The CDR3 consists of 16 residues. The CDR3 reads CASSRATALQSYGYTF. For the CDR3, the DNA is TGTGCCAGCAGCCGAGCGACGGCCCTTCAAAGCTATGGCTACACCTTC.